This TCR beta chain was identified during a study of OX40 agonist ivuxolimab in advanced cancers. Sequencing was performed with immunoSEQ multiplex PCR; in TCRdb, only in-frame clones are kept and a portion is missing. The sample comprises more than 60,000 clones, less than 85% of which are singletons, and just under 4% rests with the top ten. Study results and limitations: Patients who responded partially at 0.1-3.0 mg/kg showed clonal expansion ranking among the lowest.

As for this clone: Its antigen is unknown.

Germline V gene sequence: CDR1 SGHNT, CDR2 YYREEE (reference sequence). The V end lost 3 bases, the J end lost 0 bases, and 16 bases lay between the germline ends. This CDR3 comprises 17 residues. This sequence originates from an adult with an advanced solid tumor such as melanoma, head and neck, liver or kidney cancer. This chain links TRBV5-4 with TRBJ1-3; D ambiguous. The input for sequencing was CD4+ or CD8+ T cells sorted from blood, taken in a trial of the OX40 agonist ivuxolimab. The CDR3 nucleotides are TGTGCCAGCAGCTCCTTCCGAGAGATCGACTCTGGAAACACCATATATTTT. It codes for CASSSFREIDSGNTIYF.